This T cell receptor (beta chain) stems from a study of T cell repertoires in cytomegalovirus infection. Broader study findings: Identification of carriers of CMV plus the relevant HLA was achieved through cumulative public TCR beta family frequency.

One entry per CDR3 protein results from TCRdb running MiXCR on the reads. The profile shows some 220,000 distinct CDR3 sequences, roughly 12% of them singletons. V lost 1 base to trimming and J lost 6 bases, with 12 bases between them. The CDR3 covers 13 residues. In germline, CDR1 is SQVTM, CDR2 ANQGSEA. This clonotype showed up just a few times. Its specificity is not known. This clonotype was sampled from a human donor in good health (CMV status not recorded). Some clones in this sample may be carry-over from other donors' samples. The sample was PBMCs. The rearrangement uses TRBV29-1 and TRBJ1-2; D gene unclear. The CDR3 sequence: CSVEGAPGDGYTF. The CDR3 DNA is TGCAGCGTTGAAGGCGCCCCCGGGGATGGCTACACCTTC.